This T cell receptor (beta chain) appears in the sequencing data of a study of early T cells in non-severe SARS-CoV-2 infection. Looking at the study overall: Chains stayed unpaired after sequencing of bulk RNA from unsorted whole blood. Regarding the study as a whole: Missing private and CD4 specificities, VDJdb matching favored anti-spike CD8 responses.

In the case of this clonotype: Antigen unknown.

V dropped 2 bases and J dropped 6; count of bases not matched to a gene: 1. Germline V CDR1 and CDR2: LGHDT, YNNKEL (reference sequence). The CDR3 sequence is 13 residues long. Attachment of unique molecular identifiers to individual cDNA molecules was performed. MiXCR, run by TCRdb on the 5' RACE reads, gives a single entry per CDR3 protein. The data show around 58,000 distinct CDR3 sequences, under 15% seen once. This material consisted of whole blood, taken at baseline. This rearrangement joins TRBV3-1 to TRBJ2-7; 10 nucleotides agree with TRBD2. This clonotype was obtained from an adult who was a healthcare worker with PCR-confirmed SARS-CoV-2 infection or an uninfected control (not recorded which). The CDR3 nucleotides are TGTGCCAGCAGCCAACTAGCGGGAGTCGAGCAGTACTTC. Translated: CASSQLAGVEQYF.